The 17 T cell receptor beta chains reported below all come from one sample, sequenced in a study of stem cell transplantation in POMP-related autoinflammatory disease. The table came from immunoSEQ multiplex PCR; TCRdb's copy has only in-frame clones and leaves some out. The repertoire has some 65,000 clones, roughly 88% of them found once; the top ten carry about 0.7%. This specimen was CD4+ T cells from PBMCs, taken after stem cell transplantation. The receptors were gathered from a human patient with POMP-related autoinflammation and immune dysregulation (PRAID). A subset of T cells may come from the graft donor.

This chain joins TRBV5-1 and TRBJ2-7, with D maybe TRBD2 (5 bases). The CDR3 sequence is 13 residues long. CDR1 SGHRS and CDR2 YFSETQ come from the germline V gene. V was clipped by 4 bases and J by 3 bases, with 11 bases between them. In DNA form, the CDR3 reads TGCGCCAGCAGCCTGGACTGGGGCTACGAGCAGTACTTC. Residues: CASSLDWGYEQYF.

CDR3 DNA sequence: TGTGCCAGCAGTTCTAGCGGGAGGGTGTACGAGCAGTACTTC. This translates into CASSSSGRVYEQYF. This chain connects TRBV6-5 to TRBJ2-7; TRBD2 agrees at 12 bases. V was clipped by 4 bases and J by 4 bases; unmatched bases: 2. Germline V lookup: CDR1 MNHEY, CDR2 SVGAGI. The CDR3 is 14 residues long.

The V call is TRBV28, the J call TRBJ1-1; the D gene is possibly TRBD1 (5 bases). This CDR3 comprises 13 residues. Per the germline V gene, CDR1 is MDHEN and CDR2 is SYDVKM. V lost 5 bases, J lost 4 bases, and 11 bases lay in between. The CDR3 loop reads CASSPGWGTEAFF. CDR3 in DNA: TGTGCCAGCAGTCCAGGGTGGGGCACTGAAGCTTTCTTT.

The chain couples TRBV16 to TRBJ1-1, with D perhaps TRBD1 (5 bases). The CDR3 contains 15 residues. V lost 3 bases to trimming and J lost 1 base, with 12 bases between them. CDR1 and CDR2 from the germline V gene are KGHSY and FQNENV. The CDR3 loop is CASSQTGTANTEAFF. CDR3 bases: TGTGCCAGCAGCCAGACCGGGACTGCGAACACTGAAGCTTTCTTT.

V gene TRBV2 combines with J gene TRBJ1-4; tentatively, D is TRBD1 (5 bases). The CDR3 length is 15 residues. V lost 1 base to trimming and J lost 4 bases, with 10 bases between them. CDR1 and CDR2 (germline): SNHLY, FYNNEI. The CDR3 sequence: CASSEEQGYNEKLFF. The CDR3 DNA reads as TGTGCCAGCAGTGAAGAGCAGGGATATAATGAAAAACTGTTTTTT.

This clone has just one count. The J gene is TRBJ1-2, the V gene TRBV9; TRBD1 might be the D (5 bases). Germline V gives CDR1 SGDLS, CDR2 YYNGEE. With 2 bases removed from V and 6 bases from J, the gap between germline ends came to 14 bases. The CDR3 is 14 residues long. The chain's CDR3 is CASSVREGAHGYTF. DNA for the CDR3: TGTGCCAGCAGCGTGAGGGAAGGGGCACATGGCTACACCTTC. Supplemented by reference TRBV9 and TRBJ1-2, the full variable domain reads DSGVTQTPKHLITATGQRVTLRCSPRSGDLSVYWYQQSLDQGLQFLIQYYNGEERAKGNILERFSAQQFPDLHSELNLSSLELGDSALYFCASSVREGAHGYTFGSGTRLTVV.

The chain combines TRBV28 with TRBJ2-7, with 11 bases aligning to TRBD2. J lost 0 bases, V lost 3 bases, and 4 bases had no gene match. Germline loops: CDR1 MDHEN, CDR2 SYDVKM. CDR3 length: 16 residues. The CDR3 region is CASSLPTSGSSYEQYF. The DNA of the CDR3 is TGTGCCAGCAGTTTGCCCACTAGCGGGAGCTCCTACGAGCAGTACTTC.

The chain uses TRBV10-2 and TRBJ2-3; 12 bases fit TRBD2. Per germline, CDR1 WSHSY and CDR2 SAAADI. The V segment lost 6 bases and the J segment 4 bases; nucleotides outside the gene matches: 5. The CDR3 spans 15 residues. This chain's CDR3 is CASRLTSGSPDTQYF. The CDR3 coding sequence is TGCGCCAGCAGATTGACTAGCGGGAGCCCAGATACGCAGTATTTT.

The chain is built from TRBV5-6 and TRBJ2-7; 8 bases are shared with TRBD1. The CDR3 covers 15 residues. Losses at the gene ends were 1 base for V and 2 bases for J; bases not matched to a gene: 5. Germline V CDR1 and CDR2: SGHDT, YYEEEE. The CDR3 sequence: CASSLMRQGPYEQYF. For the CDR3, the DNA is TGTGCCAGCAGCTTGATGAGACAGGGGCCCTACGAGCAGTACTTC.

V gene TRBV30 combines with J gene TRBJ1-1; weak D call: TRBD1 (6 bases). The germline CDR1 and CDR2 sequences are GTSNPN and SVGIG (reference sequence). The CDR3 consists of 13 residues. V lost 8 bases and J lost 5, with 18 bases in between. The CDR3 DNA follows: TGTGCCGGAGGCGGCGGGGGGCGAACTGAAGCTTTCTTT. Amino acid sequence: CAGGGGGRTEAFF.

This chain connects TRBV28 to TRBJ2-5; 8 bases map to TRBD1. The germline CDR1 and CDR2 sequences are MDHEN and SYDVKM. The CDR3 is 14 residues long. The V segment lost 8 bases and the J segment 5 bases; nucleotides outside the gene matches: 10. CDR3 sequence: CASLLGTGEETQYF. The CDR3 DNA is TGTGCCAGCTTGTTAGGGACAGGAGAGGAGACCCAGTACTTC.

This chain joins TRBV6-5 and TRBJ2-2, with D perhaps assigned TRBD1 or TRBD2 (6 bases each). The CDR3 has 15 residues. In germline, CDR1 is MNHEY, CDR2 SVGAGI. The V end was cut by 6 bases, the J end by 6 bases, with 17 bases between. This CDR3 is CASRPGTRGAGELFF. In DNA form, the CDR3 reads TGTGCCAGCAGACCCGGGACGAGGGGGGCCGGGGAGCTGTTTTTT.

CDR3 nucleotides: TGTGCCAGCAGTGAGTACAATGAGCAGTTCTTC. Encoded protein: CASSEYNEQFF. The V and J genes are TRBV2 and TRBJ2-1; D is uncertain. V was pared by 3 bases and J by 4 bases, with 1 base between. Per the germline V gene, CDR1 is SNHLY and CDR2 is FYNNEI. This CDR3 is built from 11 residues. Full variable domain (outside the CDR3, taken from reference TRBV2 and TRBJ2-1): EPEVTQTPSHQVTQMGQEVILRCVPISNHLYFYWYRQILGQKVEFLVSFYNNEISEKSEIFDDQFSVERPDGSNFTLKIRSTKLEDSAMYFCASSEYNEQFFGPGTRLTVL.

This chain connects TRBV28 to TRBJ1-2; perhaps TRBD1 as D (6 bases). CDR1 MDHEN and CDR2 SYDVKM come from the germline V gene. CDR3 length equals 17 residues. Trimming shortened V by 5 bases and J by 4 bases, and 23 bases separated the two germline ends. The CDR3 loop reads CASSIATVQGGSYGYTF. CDR3 sequence (DNA): TGTGCCAGCAGTATCGCCACAGTACAGGGTGGGAGCTATGGCTACACCTTC.

The chain combines TRBV5-5 with TRBJ2-1; D uncertain. The CDR3 loop spans 18 amino acids. Germline loops: CDR1 SGHKS, CDR2 YYEKEE (reference sequence). The V gene lost 0 bases and the J gene lost 6 bases, with 22 bases spanning the gap. Here the CDR3 DNA reads TGTGCCAGCAGCTTGGCAATAATCCTTGGACGGGTGATCAATGAGCAGTTCTTC. It codes for CASSLAIILGRVINEQFF.

The V call is TRBV19, the J call TRBJ2-7, with D unresolved. This CDR3 has 14 residues. Trimming removed 7 bases from V and 5 bases from J, with 18 bases in between. The germline V gene has CDR1 LNHDA and CDR2 SQIVND (reference sequence). The CDR3: CASTFWTQGNEQYF. As DNA, the CDR3 is TGTGCCAGTACGTTTTGGACCCAAGGAAACGAGCAGTACTTC.

The V gene is TRBV28, the J gene TRBJ1-1; D not certain. This CDR3 is built from 14 residues. Trimming took 4 bases from V and 4 from J, leaving 13 bases between them. The V gene's germline CDR1 is MDHEN and CDR2 SYDVKM. The CDR3 nucleotides read TGTGCCAGCAGTTCCCCCGACATGGCCACTGAAGCTTTCTTT. Its translation: CASSSPDMATEAFF.